This T cell receptor (beta chain) was obtained from a study of T-cell reconstitution after alpha-beta-depleted transplantation in children (TCRdb year 2016). Broadly, across the study: Using TCR repertoire profiling, the study followed T-cell immune reconstitution in a quantitative way in children after TCRalphabeta/CD19-depleted allogeneic hematopoietic cell transplantation.

The germline V gene (reference sequence) gives CDR1 as PRHDT and CDR2 as FYEKMQ. The CDR3 has 14 amino acids, counting the end cysteine and phenylalanine. Only the CDR3 DNA is retained, 42 bases long and in frame from the first base. Trimming leaves V shorter by 0 bases and J shorter by 4 bases, with the junction holding 2 bases beyond the gene matches. Comment on this clonotype: Its antigen has not been determined. Per-nucleotide qualities are absent, and no much larger clonotype sits a single base away.

Library construction relied on PCR. Reads for this sample came from an Illumina HiSeq 2500. TCR libraries were prepared with molecular barcoding, using unique molecular identifiers to normalize TCRbeta repertoire quantification. TCRdb handled the public reads itself, with Q25 trimming in fastp and clone calling in MiXCR, and kept productive beta chains. CDR3 protein duplicates are merged, each entry listing the most common genes and DNA. The sample table lists 640,000 or so distinct CDR3 sequences, roughly 15% of them with a count of one. The ten largest clones capture approximately 1% of the sample.

Source: PBMCs from the stem cell graft donor, taken from the stem cell graft. Recombination connected TRBV13 to TRBJ1-2, and 7 junction bases match TRBD1. The receptor was isolated from a human donor who donated a stem cell graft to a child with acute myeloid leukemia. The DNA is as follows: TGTGCCAGCAGCTTAGGGCAGGGGGTCTATGGCTACACCTTC. This codes for CASSLGQGVYGYTF.